The 20 T cell receptor beta chains below come from one sample, sequenced in a study of OX40 agonist ivuxolimab in advanced cancers. The table came from immunoSEQ multiplex PCR; TCRdb's copy has only in-frame clones and leaves some out. This table has about 36,000 clones, roughly 90% appearing once. Sequencing was performed on CD4+ or CD8+ T cells sorted from blood, taken in a trial of the OX40 agonist ivuxolimab. The receptors shown here come from an adult with an advanced solid tumor such as melanoma, head and neck, liver or kidney cancer.

The gene calls are TRBV5-1 and TRBJ2-7, with no clear D. Germline CDR1 and CDR2: SGHRS and YFSETQ. Trimming removed 1 base at V and 2 bases at J, with 4 bases between. This CDR3 region has 12 residues. CDR3 DNA sequence: TGCGCCAGCAGCTTGTTACCCTACGAGCAGTACTTC. Protein product: CASSLLPYEQYF.

This chain connects TRBV7-9 to TRBJ2-3; 8 bases fit TRBD1. This CDR3 has 15 amino acids. Trimming at V came to 6 bases and at J to 1 base, leaving 6 bases not matched to a gene. CDR1 is SEHNR and CDR2 is FQNEAQ in the germline V gene (reference sequence). The CDR3 DNA is TGTGCCAGCAGTAGGGGACAGGCGGGCACAGATACGCAGTATTTT. Translated: CASSRGQAGTDTQYF.

V gene TRBV7-9 combines with J gene TRBJ2-7; the match to TRBD1 covers 7 bases. V lost 5 bases, J lost 3 bases, and 10 bases stayed unmatched. Per germline, CDR1 SEHNR and CDR2 FQNEAQ (reference sequence). The CDR3 runs 15 residues. The CDR3 is CASSPRMGQIYEQYF. CDR3 DNA sequence: TGTGCCAGCAGCCCGAGGATGGGACAGATCTACGAGCAGTACTTC.

V and J are TRBV28 and TRBJ2-1; the D is unclear. The germline V and J ends were trimmed by 3 bases and 4 bases, with 10 bases remaining between them. This CDR3 spans 14 amino acids. Germline CDR1 is MDHEN and CDR2 is SYDVKM. The CDR3 spells CASSFPRLYNEQFF. CDR3 coding DNA: TGTGCCAGCAGTTTCCCCAGGTTATACAATGAGCAGTTCTTC.

The V gene is TRBV7-2, the J gene TRBJ2-1; the match to TRBD2 covers 10 bases. The CDR3 is 15 amino acids. Trimming cost V 2 bases and J 10 bases; bases outside gene matches: 8. Germline loops: CDR1 SGHTA, CDR2 FQGNSA. Written as DNA, the CDR3 is TGTGCCAGCAGCTTACGAGCGGGGGGGCCCCCGGAGCAGTTCTTC. Its protein is CASSLRAGGPPEQFF.

Remarks on this clone: The same CDR3 also results from other DNA sequences found in this sample. The rearrangement links TRBV4-2 to TRBJ2-3; TRBD2 matches at 10 bases. Germline V gene lookup returns CDR1 LGHNA and CDR2 YNFKEQ. The CDR3 sequence is 18 residues long. V lost 1 base, J lost 3 bases, and 10 bases stayed unmatched. The CDR3 protein is CASSQVLAGAGRTDTQYF. CDR3 coding DNA: TGTGCCAGCAGCCAAGTGCTAGCGGGGGCGGGACGTACAGATACGCAGTATTTT.

The V and J genes are TRBV7-8 and TRBJ1-3, with 8 positions matching TRBD1. Trimming removed 2 bases from V and 1 base from J; junction bases left unmatched: 4. Germline CDR1 and CDR2: SGHVS and FQNEAQ. The CDR3 length is 16 residues. The CDR3 DNA reads as TGTGCCAGCAGCTTAATCCAGGGGGCATCTGGAAACACCATATATTTT. Protein product: CASSLIQGASGNTIYF.

The chain combines TRBV4-1 with TRBJ2-2, with D uncertain. CDR1 and CDR2 (germline): MGHRA, YSYEKL. The germline V and J ends were trimmed by 1 base and 0 bases, with 12 bases remaining between them. The CDR3 contains 17 residues. The CDR3 bases are TGCGCCAGCAGCCAAGCTGGGTTACAAACGAACACCGGGGAGCTGTTTTTT. It codes for CASSQAGLQTNTGELFF.

This rearrangement joins TRBV5-1 to TRBJ2-3, with 9 bases identical to TRBD2. J gave up 4 bases and V 2 bases, and 5 bases lay outside the gene matches. CDR1 and CDR2 (germline): SGHRS, YFSETQ. The CDR3 is 15 amino acids. In DNA, the CDR3 is TGCGCCAGCAGCTTAAGCGGGGGGAGGGCAGATACGCAGTATTTT. This gives the protein CASSLSGGRADTQYF. Filled out from reference TRBV5-1 and TRBJ2-3, the complete variable domain reads KAGVTQTPRYLIKTRGQQVTLSCSPISGHRSVSWYQQTPGQGLQFLFEYFSETQRNKGNFPGRFSGRQFSNSRSEMNVSTLELGDSALYLCASSLSGGRADTQYFGPGTRLTVL.

The chain is built from TRBV5-1 and TRBJ2-7; 9 bases agree with TRBD1. J was trimmed by 5 bases and V by 0 bases; bases with no gene match: 6. The CDR3 length is 15 residues. CDR1 SGHRS and CDR2 YFSETQ come from the germline V gene. This chain's CDR3 is CASSLAGTGSHEQYF. The CDR3 bases are TGCGCCAGCAGCTTGGCCGGGACAGGGTCCCACGAGCAGTACTTC.

The chain recombines TRBV7-6 with TRBJ2-3; 9 bases line up with TRBD2. This CDR3 has 17 residues. With 3 bases clipped from V and 5 bases from J, the junction kept 12 bases outside the gene matches. In germline, CDR1 is SGHVS, CDR2 FNYEAQ. In nucleotides, the CDR3 is TGTGCCAGCAGCTTCCGTGTAGCGGGAGTTGTAGGAGATACGCAGTATTTT. This codes for CASSFRVAGVVGDTQYF.

The rearrangement uses TRBV27 and TRBJ2-1; a possible D gene is TRBD2 (6 bases). The germline V and J ends were trimmed by 5 bases and 2 bases, with 13 bases remaining between them. Per the germline V gene, CDR1 is MNHEY and CDR2 is SMNVEV (reference sequence). The CDR3 contains 15 residues. This CDR3 reads CASSLGGKAYNEQFF. The CDR3 nucleotides read TGTGCCAGCAGTCTTGGGGGGAAAGCCTACAATGAGCAGTTCTTC.

This clone was detected only once. CDR3 DNA sequence: TGTGCCAGCAGGGGGAGGGCGAGGGGATTAGCCTCCTACGAGCAGTACTTC. The encoded protein is CASRGRARGLASYEQYF. The chain links TRBV28 to TRBJ2-7; 7 positions agree with TRBD2. With 6 bases clipped from V and 0 bases from J, the junction kept 14 bases outside the gene matches. Germline lookup yields CDR1 MDHEN and CDR2 SYDVKM. The CDR3 loop spans 17 amino acids.

The V gene is TRBV11-2, the J gene TRBJ2-2, with D uncertain. Germline CDR1 and CDR2: SGHAT and FQNNGV. The CDR3 covers 13 residues. V was shortened by 1 base and J by 7 bases, with 7 bases between the two germline ends. The CDR3 here is CASSLGGGGELFF. CDR3 nucleotides: TGTGCCAGCAGCTTAGGGGGTGGCGGGGAGCTGTTTTTT.

The chain is built from TRBV27 and TRBJ2-7; D unclear. Looked up from germline, CDR1 is MNHEY and CDR2 is SMNVEV (reference sequence). Trimming shortened V by 6 bases and J by 0 bases, and 15 bases separated the two germline ends. The CDR3 consists of 15 residues. The CDR3 spells CASSVRKGLSYEQYF. CDR3 sequence (DNA): TGTGCCAGCAGCGTAAGGAAGGGTCTCTCCTACGAGCAGTACTTC.

J is TRBJ1-2 and V is TRBV28; 10 bases agree with TRBD1. CDR3 length: 15 amino acids. From germline, CDR1 is MDHEN and CDR2 SYDVKM. After removal of 4 bases from V and 5 bases from J, the junction contained 7 bases not matched to a gene. The chain's CDR3 is CASSSTGTGDYGYTF. The CDR3 bases are TGTGCCAGCAGTTCCACCGGGACAGGGGATTATGGCTACACCTTC.

CDR3 region: CASSTPTSGSETQYF. CDR3 DNA sequence: TGTGCCAGCAGCACCCCTACTAGCGGGAGCGAGACCCAGTACTTC. The chain links TRBV5-4 to TRBJ2-5, with 11 bases lining up with TRBD2. Germline lookup yields CDR1 SGHNT and CDR2 YYREEE (reference sequence). The CDR3 has 15 residues. Trimming took 4 bases from V and 5 from J; bases not matched to a gene: 7.

The chain has TRBV28 and TRBJ1-2; 8 nucleotides align to TRBD1. This CDR3 spans 15 amino acids. Germline values: CDR1 MDHEN, CDR2 SYDVKM. V lost 2 bases and J lost 4; bases outside the gene matches: 6. CDR3 residues: CASSLRQGRGYGYTF. The CDR3 region has the DNA TGTGCCAGCAGTTTAAGACAGGGGAGGGGCTATGGCTACACCTTC.

The rearrangement links TRBV30 to TRBJ1-6, with 9 bases lining up with TRBD1. Germline V gives CDR1 GTSNPN, CDR2 SVGIG (reference sequence). This CDR3 comprises 14 residues. V trimming: 7 bases; J trimming: 7 bases; junction bases outside the gene matches: 8. CDR3 DNA sequence: TGTGCCTCCAAACAGGGGGCGGCCAATTCACCCCTCCACTTT. Its protein product is CASKQGAANSPLHF.

The count of this clone is one. The chain has TRBV5-6 and TRBJ2-7; 9 nucleotides line up with TRBD1. CDR1 is SGHDT, CDR2 YYEEEE, per germline. Trimming cost V 4 bases and J 5 bases; bases outside gene matches: 10. The CDR3 covers 15 residues. CDR3 nucleotides: TGTGCCAGCAGCCGAGATCCGGGACAGGGCCACGAGCAGTACTTC. Residues: CASSRDPGQGHEQYF.